The present entry profiles one TCR beta chain with its context. Its antigen is still unknown. No much larger clone is present one base from it, and per-base qualities are unavailable. This record comes from a study of shared clonotypes between healthy human individuals (dated by TCRdb to 2018 to 2020). About the full investigation: A couple of women and three men aged 18 to 49 years were included in the cohort. For each donor, CD4 naive and CD4 memory were each run on three plates, CD8 naive on two plates, and CD8 memory on one plate. Blood TCR repertoires of roughly five healthy adults were deeply sequenced to estimate repertoire size and the extent of clonotype sharing between individuals. To increase sequencing depth and limit assay-specific biases, TCR repertoire library preparation and sequencing were carried out by different laboratories using diverse techniques. Between about 0.94 and 10 billion PBMCs per donor were obtained by leukapheresis. The full study reports these points: About 5% of naive CD4, roughly 3.6% of naive CD8, approximately 2% of memory CD4, and around 0.4% of memory CD8 clonotypes were shared across several donors. Rarefaction of sorted-subset datasets indicated incomplete sequencing despite the large sequencing depth. Because the study included a small number of donors, the genetic and exposure-history diversity represented was limited. Compared with non-shared clonotypes, clonotypes shared by all four sorted-subset donors had higher generation probabilities. Sampling was restricted to blood, and TCR repertoires in tissue are likely to differ from TCR repertoires in blood. Pairwise subsampling indicated that sequencing depth was expected to affect the degree of clonotype sharing among donors. Naive subsets generally had larger estimated clonotype richness than memory subsets.

Using the deep immunoSEQ assay, TCR CDR3 regions were amplified from genomic DNA by multiplex PCR. Extracted genomic DNA from each cell subset was spread evenly across all wells of several immunoSEQ 96-well plates, with each plate serving as a replicate. For sorted subsets, approximately 210 ng genomic DNA, equal to some 28,000 T cell genomes, was loaded into each replicate PCR. The purified libraries were quantified using a Qubit 3.0 fluorometer, sized with a Bioanalyzer 2100, and then quantified again using the KAPA Library Quantification kit. A separate single-read 150-cycle Illumina NextSeq 550 flow cell was used to sequence each immunoSEQ 96-well plate. Per the source publication's procedure: The immunoSEQ output contained only junctional sequences without quality scores, so filtering could not match that applied to full-length reads. Sequences were annotated with PyIR, a Python wrapper for IgBLAST v1.9, using IMGT germline references to assign V/J genes and CDR3. Reads with weak V/J assignments (E-value above 1e-6), missing CDR3, stop codons, out-of-frame junctions, or ambiguous translated residues were removed. V3J clonotypes were defined as sequences sharing the same inferred V gene, J gene, and CDR3 amino acid sequence. Percentage overlap between repertoires was computed as shared unique clonotypes divided by the size of the smaller repertoire. Repertoire richness was assessed with RTK rarefaction, the Chao1 estimator, and Recon v2.1 estimates of unobserved clonotypes. Generation probabilities for all TCRbeta clonotypes obtained by the gDNA method from a few donors were computed using OLGA. The immuneACCESS repertoire file appears here via TCRdb, limited to in-frame rearrangements. These files lack a portion of the clones; in checked studies, under half of the deficit traces to unresolved V genes, and the cause of the others is not known. The DNA gave D and trimming, while V, J and clone size come from that table. The sample table contains some 1.4 million clones; only one count was recorded for 95% to 97% of them. Approximately 1.2% of the sample rests with the top ten.

Trimming accounts for 5 bases at V and 4 bases at J, while the number of junction bases matched to no gene is 4. CDR1 and CDR2, per the germline V gene, are SGHVS and FQNEAQ. The CDR3 starts with the cysteine, ends with the phenylalanine, and has 14 residues. The CDR3 DNA has 42 bases and is translated from base 1. Donors were healthy HIV-negative adults with no recently reported acute infections or vaccinations. Every donor was a Caucasian adult residing in Nashville, Tennessee, USA. CD4+ T cells were enriched through magnetic negative selection, after which naive cells were positively selected on CD45RA and the remaining negative fraction served as the memory subset. Blood was collected by leukapheresis, and PBMCs were isolated by Ficoll-Histopaque density gradient centrifugation and then cryopreserved in liquid nitrogen vapor phase. Analytical flow cytometry was used to check the purity and quantity of each magnetically sorted T cell population. Genomic DNA was isolated from every sorted fraction and measured by UV absorbance on a Nanodrop 2000c.

The clonotype comes from a man aged 30 to 45 in good health. The chain was built from TRBV7-8 and TRBJ2-5, and 10 junction bases match TRBD1. The source material was naive CD4+ T cells sorted from blood. According to the study, the label for this sample's cell subset or site signals: CD45RA+ positively selected. The encoded CDR3 is CASSPRQGAETQYF. The DNA reads TGTGCCAGCAGCCCAAGACAGGGGGCAGAGACCCAGTACTTC. The entire variable domain, with the stretches around the CDR3 drawn from the reference TRBV7-8 and TRBJ2-5 proteins, is GAGVSQSPRYKVAKRGQDVALRCDPISGHVSLFWYQQALGQGPEFLTYFQNEAQLDKSGLPSDRFFAERPEGSVSTLKIQRTQQEDSAVYLCASSPRQGAETQYFGPGTRLLVL.